The T cell receptor beta chain under discussion was sequenced for a study of human thymus T cells. Libraries were prepared by immunoSEQ multiplex PCR; TCRdb keeps only in-frame clonotypes and omits some of them. The sample shows 54,000 or so clones, approximately 95% of them seen only once. Those donating were healthy Finnish infants in corrective surgery for congenital heart defects. The CDR3 is 14 residues long. CDR1 and CDR2 from the germline V gene are SNHLY and FYNNEI. The J segment lost 5 bases and the V segment lost 5 bases, leaving 6 bases of the junction unmatched. The clonotype comes from a boy under two years old with a congenital heart defect but otherwise immunologically healthy. The chain uses TRBV2 and TRBJ2-4; 7 nucleotides agree with TRBD2. The specimen was blood. The CDR3, as DNA: TGTGCCAGCAGTTACCGGGGGGTCCAAAACATTCAGTACTTC. Protein product: CASSYRGVQNIQYF. Full variable domain (rest looked up from reference TRBV2 and TRBJ2-4): EPEVTQTPSHQVTQMGQEVILRCVPISNHLYFYWYRQILGQKVEFLVSFYNNEISEKSEIFDDQFSVERPDGSNFTLKIRSTKLEDSAMYFCASSYRGVQNIQYFGAGTRLSVL.